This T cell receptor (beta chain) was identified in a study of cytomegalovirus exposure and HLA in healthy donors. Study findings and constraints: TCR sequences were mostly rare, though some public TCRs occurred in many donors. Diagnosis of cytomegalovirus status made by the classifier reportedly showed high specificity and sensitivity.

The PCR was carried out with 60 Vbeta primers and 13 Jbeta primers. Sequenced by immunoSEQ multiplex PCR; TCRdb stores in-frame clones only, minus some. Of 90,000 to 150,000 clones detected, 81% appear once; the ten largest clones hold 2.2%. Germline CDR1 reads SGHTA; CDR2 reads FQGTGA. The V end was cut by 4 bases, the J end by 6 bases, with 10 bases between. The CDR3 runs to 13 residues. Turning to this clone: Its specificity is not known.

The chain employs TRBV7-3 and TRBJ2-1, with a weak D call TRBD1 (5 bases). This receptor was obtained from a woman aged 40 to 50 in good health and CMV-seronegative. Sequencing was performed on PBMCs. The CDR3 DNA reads TGTGCCAGCAGCTCATATAGGGGCAATGAGCAGTTCTTC. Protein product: CASSSYRGNEQFF.